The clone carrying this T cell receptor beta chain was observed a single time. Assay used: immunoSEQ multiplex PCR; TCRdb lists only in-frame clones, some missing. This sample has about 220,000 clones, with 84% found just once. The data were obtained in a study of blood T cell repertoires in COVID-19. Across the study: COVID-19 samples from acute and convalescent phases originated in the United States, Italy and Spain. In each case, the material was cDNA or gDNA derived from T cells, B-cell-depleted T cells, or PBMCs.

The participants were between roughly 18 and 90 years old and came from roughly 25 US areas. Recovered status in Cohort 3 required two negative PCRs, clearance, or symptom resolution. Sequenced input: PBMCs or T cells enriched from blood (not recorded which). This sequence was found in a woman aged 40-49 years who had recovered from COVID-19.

The CDR3 here is CASSESGGNTQYF. CDR3 sequence (DNA): TGCGCCAGCAGTGAGTCAGGAGGGAATACGCAGTATTTT. This sequence joins TRBV10-1 and TRBJ2-3; a weak D match, TRBD2 (6 bases). The germline V and J ends were trimmed by 0 bases and 7 bases, with 8 bases remaining between them. CDR1 and CDR2 (germline): WNHNN, SYGVQD (reference sequence). CDR3 length: 13 amino acids.